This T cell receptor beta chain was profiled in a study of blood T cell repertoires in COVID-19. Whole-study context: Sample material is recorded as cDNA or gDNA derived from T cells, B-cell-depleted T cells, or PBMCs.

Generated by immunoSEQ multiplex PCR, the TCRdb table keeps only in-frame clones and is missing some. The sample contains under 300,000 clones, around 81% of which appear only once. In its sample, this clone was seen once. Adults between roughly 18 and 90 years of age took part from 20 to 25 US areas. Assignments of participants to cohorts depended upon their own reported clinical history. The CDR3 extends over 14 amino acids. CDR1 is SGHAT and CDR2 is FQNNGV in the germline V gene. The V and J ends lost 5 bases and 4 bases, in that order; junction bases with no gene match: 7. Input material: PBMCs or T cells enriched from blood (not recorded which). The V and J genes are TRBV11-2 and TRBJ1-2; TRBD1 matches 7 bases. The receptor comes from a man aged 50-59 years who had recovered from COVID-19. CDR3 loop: CASSDDRAGYGYTF. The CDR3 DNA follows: TGTGCCAGCAGCGACGACAGGGCTGGCTATGGCTACACCTTC.